The rows below give T cell receptor beta chains drawn from one sample of a study of shared clonotypes between healthy human individuals. Libraries were prepared by immunoSEQ multiplex PCR; TCRdb keeps only in-frame clonotypes and omits some of them. Here the sample spans around 550,000 clones, almost 97% being singletons. Sequencing was carried out using naive CD4+ T cells sorted from blood. These receptor sequences come from a woman between 25 and 40 years old in good health. Each CDR3 is given with its conserved first and last residue. The order of the fields is V gene, J gene, CDR3 protein.

>TRBV7-9|TRBJ2-5
CASEPSWGRGPETQYF
>TRBV6-5|TRBJ2-7
CASSQGTSGFYEQYF
>TRBV6-1|TRBJ1-5
CASRQISNQPQHF
>TRBV5-1|TRBJ1-3
CASSLSSHGNTIYF
>TRBV28|NA
CASIPARQGAPYEQYF
>TRBV28|TRBJ2-3
CASSPTGPTDTQYF
>TRBV19|TRBJ2-5
CASSTYQGTQYF
>TRBV18|TRBJ2-7
CASSPTVGVYEQYF
>TRBV7-9|TRBJ2-7
CASSLGGESSYEQYF
>TRBV4-2|TRBJ2-5
CASSRALVPETQYF
>TRBV6-6|TRBJ2-1
CASSYLPETTDEQFF
>TRBV5-1|TRBJ2-7
CASSFAGVYEQYF
>TRBV6-1|TRBJ1-3
CASSGAVSSGNTIYF
>TRBV18|TRBJ2-5
CASSPPGRGRAETQYF
>TRBV5-1|TRBJ2-7
CASSLVGASSYEQYF
>TRBV19|TRBJ1-3
CATTTGAGNTIYF
>TRBV11-3|TRBJ2-7
CASSRGLGLRNEQYF
>TRBV6-5|TRBJ2-5
CASSITGRETQYF
>TRBV11-1|TRBJ2-7
CASSPDRVVYEQYF
>TRBV27|TRBJ2-1
CASSFSGNRYEQFF
>TRBV19|TRBJ2-5
CASSRDRAQETQYF
>TRBV28|TRBJ1-2
CASSLTDYGYTF
>TRBV9|TRBJ2-1
CASSVVKRLVVHEQFF
>TRBV5-1|TRBJ1-1
CASREADMNTEAFF
>TRBV30|TRBJ1-1
CAWSVQGGYTEAFF
>TRBV25-1|TRBJ1-6
CASGDPGQGSYNSPLHF
>TRBV27|TRBJ2-7
CASSPSQGAVVEQYF
>TRBV11-2|TRBJ1-2
CASSSGPNYGYTF
>TRBV7-8|TRBJ1-1
CASSPVGLNTEAFF
>TRBV5-1|TRBJ1-4
CASSPGQGLEKLFF
>TRBV2|TRBJ1-4
CASSERANEKLFF
>TRBV11-2|TRBJ1-1
CASSLVERDTEAFF
>TRBV25-1|TRBJ2-6
CASSEVVGLHSGANVLTF
>TRBV28|TRBJ1-2
CASSSGDYGYTF
>TRBV7-9|TRBJ2-1
CATAGLAGKSSYNEQFF
>TRBV10-1|TRBJ2-1
CASSPSGDDEQFF
>TRBV29-1|TRBJ2-1
CSVDSGTYNEQFF
>TRBV5-1|TRBJ2-1
CASSLVAGATNEQFF
>TRBV5-1|TRBJ2-1
CASAASGGSYNEQFF
>TRBV7-9|TRBJ1-3
CASSLLSASSGNTIYF
>TRBV5-1|TRBJ1-2
CASSEIEAGANYGYTF
>TRBV28|TRBJ1-1
CASSLSTRVGWRAFF
>TRBV28|TRBJ1-2
CAIPQSGARGYTF
>TRBV7-8|TRBJ2-1
CASSPRYRTKGLNEQFF
>TRBV27|TRBJ2-7
CASSLYPGSGYEQYF
>TRBV5-8|TRBJ1-4
CASTLLLGQGVATNEKLFF
>TRBV30|TRBJ1-1
CAWSILTANTEAFF
>TRBV4-1|TRBJ2-4
CASSQPGVAVNIQYF
>TRBV2|TRBJ2-2
CARWDILTGELFF
>TRBV11-2|TRBJ2-2
CASSLLGGGGELFF
>TRBV28|TRBJ1-4
CASSLGSLPNEKLFF
>TRBV19|TRBJ2-7
CATSLVGTYEQYF
>TRBV15|TRBJ2-5
CATSRTYQETQYF
>TRBV6-1|TRBJ2-1
CASSERQGTNEQFF
>TRBV28|TRBJ1-1
CASKRGRDTEAFF